This T cell receptor beta chain was captured by sequencing in a study of blood T cell repertoires in COVID-19. Methods used by the authors: Reference gene primer amplification gave nucleated cell count estimates. The assay was immunoSEQ multiplex PCR, and TCRdb's table has in-frame clones only and misses some. V, J and clone size reflect that table, while D and trimming were determined from the DNA. The data show about 250,000 clones, about nine tenths seen once. V lost 4 bases, J lost 3 bases, and 13 bases lay in between. Germline CDR1 and CDR2: SGHRS and YFSETQ. This CDR3 comprises 14 residues. This receptor was identified in a woman between 55 and 75 years old who had recovered from COVID-19. The chain employs TRBV5-1 and TRBJ2-5, with D maybe TRBD1 (6 bases). The sequenced sample was peripheral blood. CDR3 region: CASSVVTGKETQYF. CDR3 coding DNA: TGCGCCAGCAGCGTAGTTACAGGGAAAGAGACCCAGTACTTC.